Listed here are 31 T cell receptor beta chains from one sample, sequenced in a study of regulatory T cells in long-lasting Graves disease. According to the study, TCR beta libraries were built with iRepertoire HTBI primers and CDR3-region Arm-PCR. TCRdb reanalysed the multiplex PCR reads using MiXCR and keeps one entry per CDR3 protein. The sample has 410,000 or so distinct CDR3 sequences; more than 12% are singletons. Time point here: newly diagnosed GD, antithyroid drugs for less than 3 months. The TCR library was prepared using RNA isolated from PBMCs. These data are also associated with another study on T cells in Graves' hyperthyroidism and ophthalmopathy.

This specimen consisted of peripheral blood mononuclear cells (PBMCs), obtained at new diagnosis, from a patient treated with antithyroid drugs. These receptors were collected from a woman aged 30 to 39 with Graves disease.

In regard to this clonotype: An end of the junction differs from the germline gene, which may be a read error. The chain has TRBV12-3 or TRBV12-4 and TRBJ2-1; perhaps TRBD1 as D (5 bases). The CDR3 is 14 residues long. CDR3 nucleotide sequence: TGTGCCACCAGTAAGGAAGCAGGGTACAATGAGCAGTTCTTC. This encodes CATSKEAGYNEQFF.

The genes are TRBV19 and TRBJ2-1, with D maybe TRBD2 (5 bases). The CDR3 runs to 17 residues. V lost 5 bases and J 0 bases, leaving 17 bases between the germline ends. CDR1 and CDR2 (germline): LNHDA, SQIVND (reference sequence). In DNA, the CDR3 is TGTGCCAGTAGTGTCGATAGCGAACTCAGCTCCTACAATGAGCAGTTCTTC. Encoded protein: CASSVDSELSSYNEQFF.

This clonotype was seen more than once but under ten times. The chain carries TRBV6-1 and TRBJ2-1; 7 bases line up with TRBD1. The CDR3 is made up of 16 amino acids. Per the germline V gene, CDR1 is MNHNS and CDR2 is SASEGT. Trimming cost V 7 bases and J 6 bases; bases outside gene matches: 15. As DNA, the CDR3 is TGTGCCAGCACCGGAATGACAGGGTTGGGTCTCAATGAGCAGTTCTTC. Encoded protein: CASTGMTGLGLNEQFF.

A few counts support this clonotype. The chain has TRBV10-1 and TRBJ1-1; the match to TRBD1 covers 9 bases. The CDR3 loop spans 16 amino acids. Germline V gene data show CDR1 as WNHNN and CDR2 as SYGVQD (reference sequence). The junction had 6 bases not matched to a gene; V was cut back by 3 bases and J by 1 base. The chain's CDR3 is CASSELPGQGNTEAFF. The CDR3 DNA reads TGCGCCAGCAGTGAATTACCGGGACAGGGGAACACTGAAGCTTTCTTT.

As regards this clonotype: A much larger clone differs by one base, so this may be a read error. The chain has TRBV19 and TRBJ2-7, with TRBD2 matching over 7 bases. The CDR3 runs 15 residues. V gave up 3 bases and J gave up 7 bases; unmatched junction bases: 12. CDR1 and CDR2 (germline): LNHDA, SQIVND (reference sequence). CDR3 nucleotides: TGTGCCAGTAGTATGTCGCGGGAGCCCTACAATGAGCAGTACTTC. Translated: CASSMSREPYNEQYF.

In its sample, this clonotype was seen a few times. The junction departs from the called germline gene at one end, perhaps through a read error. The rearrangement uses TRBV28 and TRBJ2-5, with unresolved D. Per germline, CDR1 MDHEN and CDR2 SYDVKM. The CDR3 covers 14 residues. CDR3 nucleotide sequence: TGTGCCAGCAGTCCCCTTGGGTCCGAAGAGGCCCAGTACTTC. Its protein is CASSPLGSEEAQYF. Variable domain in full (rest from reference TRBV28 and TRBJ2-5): DVKVTQSSRYLVKRTGEKVFLECVQDMDHENMFWYRQDPGLGLRLIYFSYDVKMKEKGDIPEGYSVSREKKERFSLILESASTNQTSMYLCASSPLGSEEAQYFGPGTRLLVL.

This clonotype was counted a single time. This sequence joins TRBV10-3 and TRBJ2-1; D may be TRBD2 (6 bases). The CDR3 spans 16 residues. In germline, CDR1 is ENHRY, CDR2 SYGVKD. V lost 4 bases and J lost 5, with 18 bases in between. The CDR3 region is CAISGPRAGSDNEQFF. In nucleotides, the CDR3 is TGTGCCATCAGTGGGCCCAGGGCGGGATCAGACAATGAGCAGTTCTTC.

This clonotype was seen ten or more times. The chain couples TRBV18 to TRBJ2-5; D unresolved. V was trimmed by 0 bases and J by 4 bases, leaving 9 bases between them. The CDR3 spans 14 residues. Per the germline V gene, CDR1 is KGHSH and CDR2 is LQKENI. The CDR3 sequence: CASSPPAVLETQYF. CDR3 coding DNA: TGTGCCAGCTCACCACCGGCTGTCCTAGAGACCCAGTACTTC. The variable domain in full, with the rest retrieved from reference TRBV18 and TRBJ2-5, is NAGVMQNPRHLVRRRGQEARLRCSPMKGHSHVYWYRQLPEEGLKFMVYLQKENIIDESGMPKERFSAEFPKEGPSILRIQQVVRGDSAAYFCASSPPAVLETQYFGPGTRLLVL.

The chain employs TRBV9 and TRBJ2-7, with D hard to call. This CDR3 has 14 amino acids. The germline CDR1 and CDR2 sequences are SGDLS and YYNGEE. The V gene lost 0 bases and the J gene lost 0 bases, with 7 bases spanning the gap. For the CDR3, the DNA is TGTGCCAGCAGCGTAGACAGCTACTCCTACGAGCAGTACTTC. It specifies CASSVDSYSYEQYF.

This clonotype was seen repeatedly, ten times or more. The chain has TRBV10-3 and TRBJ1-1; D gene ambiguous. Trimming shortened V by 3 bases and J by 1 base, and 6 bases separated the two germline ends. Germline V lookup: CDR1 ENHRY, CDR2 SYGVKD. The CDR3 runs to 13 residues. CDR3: CAISDWSNTEAFF. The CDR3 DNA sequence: TGTGCCATCAGTGATTGGTCGAACACTGAAGCTTTCTTT.

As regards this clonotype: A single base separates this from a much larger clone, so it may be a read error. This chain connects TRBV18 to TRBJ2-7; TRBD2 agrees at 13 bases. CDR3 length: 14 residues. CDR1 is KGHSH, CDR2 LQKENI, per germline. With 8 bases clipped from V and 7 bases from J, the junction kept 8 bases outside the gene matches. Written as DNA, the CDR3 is TGTGCCAGCGACGGGACTAGCGGGATGTATGAGCAGTACTTC. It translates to CASDGTSGMYEQYF.

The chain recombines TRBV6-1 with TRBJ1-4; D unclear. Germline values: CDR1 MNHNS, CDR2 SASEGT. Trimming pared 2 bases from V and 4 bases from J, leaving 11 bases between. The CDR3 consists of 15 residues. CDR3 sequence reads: CASSERPSGNEKLFF. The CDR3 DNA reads TGTGCCAGCAGTGAACGACCTTCGGGTAATGAAAAACTGTTTTTT.

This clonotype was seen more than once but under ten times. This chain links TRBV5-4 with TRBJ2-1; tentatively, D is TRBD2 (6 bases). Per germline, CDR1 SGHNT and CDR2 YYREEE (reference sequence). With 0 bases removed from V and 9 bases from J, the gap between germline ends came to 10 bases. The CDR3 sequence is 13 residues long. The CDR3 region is CASSLELAGEQFF. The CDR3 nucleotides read TGTGCCAGCAGCTTGGAACTAGCTGGTGAGCAGTTCTTC.

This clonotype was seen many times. The chain's CDR3 is CASTGLAGHSYEQYF. Written as DNA, the CDR3 is TGCGCCAGCACTGGACTAGCGGGCCACTCCTACGAGCAGTACTTC. This rearrangement joins TRBV5-1 to TRBJ2-7, with TRBD2 matching over 11 bases. V lost 6 bases to trimming and J lost 0 bases; unmatched junction nucleotides: 5. Germline CDR1 reads SGHRS; CDR2 reads YFSETQ. This CDR3 is built from 15 residues.

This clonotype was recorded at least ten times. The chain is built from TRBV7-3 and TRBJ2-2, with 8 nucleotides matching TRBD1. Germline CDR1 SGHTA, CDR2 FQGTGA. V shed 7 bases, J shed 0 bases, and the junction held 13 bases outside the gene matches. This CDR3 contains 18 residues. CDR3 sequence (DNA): TGTGCCAGCAACCAAACGACCCGGACAGGGACGAACACCGGGGAGCTGTTTTTT. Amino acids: CASNQTTRTGTNTGELFF. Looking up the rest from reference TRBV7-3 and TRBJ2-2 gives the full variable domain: GAGVSQTPSNKVTEKGKYVELRCDPISGHTALYWYRQSLGQGPEFLIYFQGTGAADDSGLPNDRFFAVRPEGSVSTLKIQRTERGDSAVYLCASNQTTRTGTNTGELFFGEGSRLTVL.

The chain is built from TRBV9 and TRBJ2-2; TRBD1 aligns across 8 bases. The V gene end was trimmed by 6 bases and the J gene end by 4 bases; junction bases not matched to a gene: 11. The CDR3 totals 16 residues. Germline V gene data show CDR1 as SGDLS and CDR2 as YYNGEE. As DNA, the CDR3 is TGTGCCAGCACCTCTAACGGACAGGGAGCCACCGGGGAGCTGTTTTTT. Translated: CASTSNGQGATGELFF.

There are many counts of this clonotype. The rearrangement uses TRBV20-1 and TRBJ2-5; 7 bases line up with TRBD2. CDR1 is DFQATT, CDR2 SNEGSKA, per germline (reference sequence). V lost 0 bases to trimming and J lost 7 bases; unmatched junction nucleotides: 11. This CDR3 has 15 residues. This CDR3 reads CSARDRTRAFGTQYF. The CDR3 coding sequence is TGCAGTGCTAGAGATCGGACTAGAGCGTTTGGGACCCAGTACTTC.

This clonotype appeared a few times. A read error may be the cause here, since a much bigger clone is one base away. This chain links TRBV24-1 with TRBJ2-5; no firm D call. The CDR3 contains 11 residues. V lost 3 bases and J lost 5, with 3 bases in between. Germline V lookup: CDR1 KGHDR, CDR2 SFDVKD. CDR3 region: CATSDGETQYF. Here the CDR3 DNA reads TGTGCCACCAGTGATGGGGAGACCCAGTACTTC.

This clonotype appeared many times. The CDR3 DNA reads TGTGCCAGCAGCAGGACAGGAGGATACAATGAGCAGTTCTTC. It translates to CASSRTGGYNEQFF. The chain recombines TRBV12-3 or TRBV12-4 with TRBJ2-1; 7 bases are a match to TRBD1. This CDR3 spans 14 amino acids. J was trimmed by 4 bases and V by 6 bases; bases with no gene match: 6.

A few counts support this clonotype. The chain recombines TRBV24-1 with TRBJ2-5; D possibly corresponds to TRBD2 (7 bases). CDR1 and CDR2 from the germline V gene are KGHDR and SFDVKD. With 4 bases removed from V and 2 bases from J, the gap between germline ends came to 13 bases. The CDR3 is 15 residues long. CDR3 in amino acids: CATSDRGAGQETQYF. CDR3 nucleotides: TGTGCCACCAGTGACCGGGGGGCAGGACAAGAGACCCAGTACTTC.

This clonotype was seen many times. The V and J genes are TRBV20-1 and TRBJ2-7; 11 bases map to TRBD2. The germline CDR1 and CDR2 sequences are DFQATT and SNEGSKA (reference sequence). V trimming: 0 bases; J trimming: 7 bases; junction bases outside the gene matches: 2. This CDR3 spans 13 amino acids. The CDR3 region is CSARDGTSGEQYF. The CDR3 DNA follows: TGCAGTGCTAGAGACGGGACTAGCGGAGAGCAGTACTTC.

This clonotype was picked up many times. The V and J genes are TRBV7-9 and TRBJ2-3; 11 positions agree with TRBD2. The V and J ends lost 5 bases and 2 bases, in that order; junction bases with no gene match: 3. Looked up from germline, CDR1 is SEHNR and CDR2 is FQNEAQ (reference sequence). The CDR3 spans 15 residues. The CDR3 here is CASSRLAGYTDTQYF. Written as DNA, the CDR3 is TGTGCCAGCAGCCGACTAGCGGGATACACAGATACGCAGTATTTT.

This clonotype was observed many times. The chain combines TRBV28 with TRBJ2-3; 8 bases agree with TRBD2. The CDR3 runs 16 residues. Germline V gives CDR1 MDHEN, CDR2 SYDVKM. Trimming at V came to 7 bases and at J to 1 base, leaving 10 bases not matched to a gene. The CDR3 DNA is TGTGCCAGCAATCAAGCGGGAGTAGGGGGCACAGATACGCAGTATTTT. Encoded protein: CASNQAGVGGTDTQYF.

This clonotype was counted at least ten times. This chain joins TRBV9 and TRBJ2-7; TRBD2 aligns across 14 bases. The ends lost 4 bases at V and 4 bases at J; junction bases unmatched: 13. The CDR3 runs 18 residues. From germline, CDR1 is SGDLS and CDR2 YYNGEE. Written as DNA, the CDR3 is TGTGCCAGCAGCTCCATGGGACTAGCGGGAGAAGAAGTTTACGAGCAGTACTTC. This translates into CASSSMGLAGEEVYEQYF.

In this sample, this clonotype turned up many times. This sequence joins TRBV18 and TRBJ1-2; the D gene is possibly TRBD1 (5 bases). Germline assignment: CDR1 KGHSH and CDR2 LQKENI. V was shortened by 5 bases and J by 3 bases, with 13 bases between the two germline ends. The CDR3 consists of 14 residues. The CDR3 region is CASSDQGFDYGYTF. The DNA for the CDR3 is TGTGCCAGCTCAGACCAGGGATTTGACTATGGCTACACCTTC.

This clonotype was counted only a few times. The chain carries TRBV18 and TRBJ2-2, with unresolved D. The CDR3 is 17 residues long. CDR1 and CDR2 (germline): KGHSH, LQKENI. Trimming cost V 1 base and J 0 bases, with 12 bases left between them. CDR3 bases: TGTGCCAGCTCACCACTTTTACTGGGCCCGAACACCGGGGAGCTGTTTTTT. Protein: CASSPLLLGPNTGELFF.

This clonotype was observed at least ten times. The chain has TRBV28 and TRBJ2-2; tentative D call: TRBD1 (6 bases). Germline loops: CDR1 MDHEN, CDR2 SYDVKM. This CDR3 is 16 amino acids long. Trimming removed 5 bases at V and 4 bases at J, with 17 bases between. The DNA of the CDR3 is TGTGCCAGCAGTGACACACGCACAGGGCCCACCGGGGAGCTGTTTTTT. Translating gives CASSDTRTGPTGELFF.

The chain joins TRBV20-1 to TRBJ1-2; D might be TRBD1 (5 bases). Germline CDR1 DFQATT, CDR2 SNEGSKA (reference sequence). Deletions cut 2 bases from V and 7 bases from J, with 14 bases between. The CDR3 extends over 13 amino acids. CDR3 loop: CSARRGRTGGYTF. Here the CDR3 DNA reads TGCAGTGCTAGAAGGGGCAGGACGGGTGGCTACACCTTC.

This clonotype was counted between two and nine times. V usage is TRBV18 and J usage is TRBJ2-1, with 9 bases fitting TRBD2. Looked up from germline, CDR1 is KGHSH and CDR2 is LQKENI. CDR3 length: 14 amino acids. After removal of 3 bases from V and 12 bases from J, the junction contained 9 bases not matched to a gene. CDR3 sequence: CASSPGLAEAWQFF. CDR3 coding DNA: TGTGCCAGCTCACCGGGACTAGCAGAGGCATGGCAGTTCTTC.

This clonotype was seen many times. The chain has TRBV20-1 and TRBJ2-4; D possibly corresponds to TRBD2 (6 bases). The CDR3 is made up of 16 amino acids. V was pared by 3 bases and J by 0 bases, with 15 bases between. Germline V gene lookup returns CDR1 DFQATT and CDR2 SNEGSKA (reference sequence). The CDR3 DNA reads TGCAGTGCTAGGTCGAGCGGAGGGCTAGCCAAAAACATTCAGTACTTC. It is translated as CSARSSGGLAKNIQYF.

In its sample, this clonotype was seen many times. The CDR3 DNA reads TGTGCCAGCAGTTTACTGGGAAACACCATATATTTT. This translates into CASSLLGNTIYF. The rearrangement links TRBV12-3 or TRBV12-4 to TRBJ1-3; D unresolved. The CDR3 loop spans 12 amino acids. Trimming cost V 2 bases and J 4 bases, with 3 bases left between them.